Below, 4 T cell receptor beta chains from the same sample are listed, as sequenced in a study of T cell responses to AZD1222 COVID-19 vaccine. Sequencing used immunoSEQ multiplex PCR; TCRdb keeps in-frame clones, though not all of them. The data contain 150,000 to 200,000 clones, approximately 92% of them singletons. The input for sequencing was peripheral blood, taken on day 0 of AZD1222 vaccination. The receptor source for this set is an adult in good health.

The rearrangement joins TRBV7-9 to TRBJ1-4, with a possible D match to TRBD1 (5 bases). V lost 8 bases and J 4 bases, leaving 17 bases between the germline ends. CDR3 length equals 15 residues. Per germline, CDR1 SEHNR and CDR2 FQNEAQ (reference sequence). CDR3 in amino acids: CASGSGGLGNEKLFF. The DNA of the CDR3 is TGTGCCAGCGGGTCCGGGGGTCTTGGTAATGAAAAACTGTTTTTT.

As for this clone: The same CDR3 also results from other DNA sequences found in this sample. This chain joins TRBV18 and TRBJ2-2; D not certain. Germline CDR1 is KGHSH and CDR2 is LQKENI. V was cut by 0 bases and J by 2 bases, with 4 bases left in between. The CDR3 sequence is 14 residues long. The DNA of the CDR3 is TGTGCCAGCTCACCACCCTCAAACACCGGGGAGCTGTTTTTT. This encodes CASSPPSNTGELFF.

The V gene is TRBV28, the J gene TRBJ1-3; 7 nucleotides line up with TRBD1. CDR1 and CDR2 (germline): MDHEN, SYDVKM. V lost 2 bases, J lost 0 bases, and 10 bases stayed unmatched. The CDR3 has 18 amino acids. This CDR3 is CASSLRGGQVLSGNTIYF. The CDR3 nucleotides are TGTGCCAGCAGTTTAAGGGGTGGACAGGTTCTCTCTGGAAACACCATATATTTT. Full variable domain (remainder filled in from reference TRBV28 and TRBJ1-3): DVKVTQSSRYLVKRTGEKVFLECVQDMDHENMFWYRQDPGLGLRLIYFSYDVKMKEKGDIPEGYSVSREKKERFSLILESASTNQTSMYLCASSLRGGQVLSGNTIYFGEGSWLTVV.

On this clone itself: Additional DNA sequences in this sample encode the identical CDR3. The chain couples TRBV4-1 to TRBJ1-6; D remains ambiguous. This CDR3 has 15 amino acids. Germline CDR1 and CDR2: MGHRA and YSYEKL. The germline V and J ends were trimmed by 0 bases and 10 bases, with 13 bases remaining between them. The CDR3 nucleotides read TGCGCCAGCAGCCAAGACGGCCGGGAAGGATCACCCCTCCACTTT. Its translation is CASSQDGREGSPLHF.